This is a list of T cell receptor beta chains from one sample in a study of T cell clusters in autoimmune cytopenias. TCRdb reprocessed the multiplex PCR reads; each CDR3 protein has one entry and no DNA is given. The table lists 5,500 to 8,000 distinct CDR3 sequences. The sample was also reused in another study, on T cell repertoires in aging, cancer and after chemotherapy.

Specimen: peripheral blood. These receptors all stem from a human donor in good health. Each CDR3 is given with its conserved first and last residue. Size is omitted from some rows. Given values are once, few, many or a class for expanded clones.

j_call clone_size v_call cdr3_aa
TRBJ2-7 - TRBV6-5 CASSYGTPITYEEYF
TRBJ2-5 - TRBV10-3 CAIGTSGEETQYF
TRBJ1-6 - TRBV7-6 CASSLRENSYNSPLHF
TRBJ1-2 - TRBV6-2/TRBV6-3 CASSYASMYGYTF
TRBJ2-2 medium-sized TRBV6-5 CASSSPGTAGELFF
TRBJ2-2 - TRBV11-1 CASSLGTSLRGELFF
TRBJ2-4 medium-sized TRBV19 CASSIRDIAKNIQYF
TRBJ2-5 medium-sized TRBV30 CAWSHGLAGGRETQYF
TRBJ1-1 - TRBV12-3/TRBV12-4 CASSLAWGTEAFF
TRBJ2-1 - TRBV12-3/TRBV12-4 CASRTPRVLDEQFF
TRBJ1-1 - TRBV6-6 CASSYGGRGTEAFF
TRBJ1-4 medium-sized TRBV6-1 CASSPQDGGGEKLFF
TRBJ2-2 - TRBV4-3 CASSQHLNRGQGTGELFF
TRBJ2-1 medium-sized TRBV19 CASSLAQRANEQFF
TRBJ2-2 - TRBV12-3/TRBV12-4 CASRGGPQDTGELFF
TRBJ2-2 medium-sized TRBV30 CACGRGGELFF
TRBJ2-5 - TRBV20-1 CSARRGGSQETQYF
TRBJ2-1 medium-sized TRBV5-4 CASSKDRAYNEQFF
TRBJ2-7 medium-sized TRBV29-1 CSVRLASTYEQYF
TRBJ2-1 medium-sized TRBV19 CASRGGLAGENEQFF
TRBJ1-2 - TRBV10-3 CAISESANGYTF
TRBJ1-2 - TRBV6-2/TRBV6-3 CASSYSAGRGYTF
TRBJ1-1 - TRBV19 CASTPRAPGTKTDEAFF
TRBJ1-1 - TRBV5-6 CASSLVRLNTEAFF
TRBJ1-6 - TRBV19 CASSIVAGPAGGNSPLHF
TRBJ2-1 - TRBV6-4 CASSDSRDGDYNEQFF
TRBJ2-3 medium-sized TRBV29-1 CSVRFGTSANTDTQYF
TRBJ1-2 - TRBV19 CASRSGSGYTF
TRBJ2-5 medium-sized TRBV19 CASSIVGRRETQYF
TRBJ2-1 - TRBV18 CASSPTPGQAGFHEQFF
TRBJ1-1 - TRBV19 CASRLDRGNTEAFF
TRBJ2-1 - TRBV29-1 CSVAGDNNYEQFF
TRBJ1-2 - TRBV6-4 CASRRGPQYGYTF
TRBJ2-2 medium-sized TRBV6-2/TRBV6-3 CASKHDAGELFF
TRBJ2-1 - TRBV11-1 CASSLGDRSGNEQFF
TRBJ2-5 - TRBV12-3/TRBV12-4 CASSLGTGGLTQYF
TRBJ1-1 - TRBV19 CASSIEPWRDTEAFF
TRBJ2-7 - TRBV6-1 CASSEGHSYEQYF
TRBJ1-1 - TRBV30 CAWSAFWKGLQPHSRAFF
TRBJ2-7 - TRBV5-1 CASSGSGLSSYEQYF